The present entry profiles one T cell receptor (beta chain) with its context. Participant-reported clinical history was the basis for cohort assignment. Before being deemed recovered, Cohort 3 donors had two negative PCRs, clearance, or symptom resolution. This specimen comes from a study of blood T cell repertoires in COVID-19. Looking at the study overall: PBMCs, B-cell-depleted T cells, or T cells provided the cDNA or gDNA that made up the material.

Source study methods: The assay estimated nucleated cells by amplifying reference gene primers. Clones were read by immunoSEQ multiplex PCR, and TCRdb kept only the in-frame ones, dropping some. V, J and clone size reflect that table, while D and trimming were determined from the DNA. The table has hundreds of thousands of clones, 85% to 90% seen once. The CDR3 is 15 residues long. V lost 8 bases, J lost 1 base, and 4 bases stayed unmatched. The V gene's germline CDR1 is MNHEY and CDR2 SVGAGI. V gene TRBV6-5 combines with J gene TRBJ2-2, with 10 bases that match TRBD2. The sequenced material came from PBMCs or T cells enriched from blood (not recorded which). This sequence originates from a man younger than 30 who had recovered from COVID-19. Here the CDR3 reads CASHIAGGNTGELFF. The DNA of the CDR3 is TGTGCCAGCCATATAGCGGGGGGGAACACCGGGGAGCTGTTTTTT.